This TCR beta chain originates from a study of OX40 agonist ivuxolimab in advanced cancers. Findings of the study overall: In general, CD8+ T cells held more expanded clones than CD4+ did, on average.

With V trimmed by 6 bases and J by 4 bases, 8 bases remained unmatched. This CDR3 is built from 14 residues. CDR1 MNHEY and CDR2 SVGAGI come from the germline V gene. TCRdb's table, derived via immunoSEQ multiplex PCR, lists solely in-frame clones and lacks some. The sample gives tens of thousands of clones, 84% of which show up once; under 3.5% is in the top ten. Patients with a history of autoimmune disease or on systemic immunosuppression were excluded. As for this clone: What it binds is not known.

The sequences come from CD4+ or CD8+ T cells sorted from blood, collected in a trial of the OX40 agonist ivuxolimab. The chain uses TRBV6-5 and TRBJ1-2; 7 bases match TRBD1. The sequence was collected from an adult with an advanced solid tumor such as melanoma, head and neck, liver or kidney cancer. Here the CDR3 reads CASSSGGGSYGYTF. CDR3 in DNA: TGTGCCAGCAGCTCAGGGGGAGGCAGCTATGGCTACACCTTC.